Each of the 7 T cell receptor beta chains below was sequenced from the same sample in a study of cytomegalovirus exposure and HLA in healthy donors. PCR was performed using 60 Vbeta and 13 Jbeta primers. Some clones are missing from TCRdb's copy, which holds only in-frame ones; the method was immunoSEQ multiplex PCR. The table lists some 98,000 clones, more than 75% of them singletons, with 10% in the top ten. Sequencing was carried out using PBMCs. All receptors derive from a human donor in good health.

The chain has TRBV9 and TRBJ1-5; D is unclear. Germline CDR1 reads SGDLS; CDR2 reads YYNGEE. V lost 0 bases, J lost 5 bases, and 9 bases lay in between. The CDR3 is 14 residues long. CDR3 DNA sequence: TGTGCCAGCAGCGTAGGCTGGGGAGATCAGCCCCAGCATTTT. Its protein product is CASSVGWGDQPQHF.

The V gene is TRBV18, the J gene TRBJ1-6; no firm D call. The germline V gene encodes CDR1 KGHSH and CDR2 LQKENI. Trimming stripped 4 bases from V and 7 bases from J, with 14 bases between. This CDR3 is built from 15 residues. The CDR3 nucleotides are TGTGCCAGCTCACGGTCGGCGGCGGAGAATTCACCCCTCCACTTT. Translation: CASSRSAAENSPLHF. The whole variable domain, remainder taken from reference TRBV18 and TRBJ1-6, is NAGVMQNPRHLVRRRGQEARLRCSPMKGHSHVYWYRQLPEEGLKFMVYLQKENIIDESGMPKERFSAEFPKEGPSILRIQQVVRGDSAAYFCASSRSAAENSPLHFGNGTRLTVT.

The CDR3 DNA sequence: TGTGCCAGCAGCCAAGAGGTCGCAGTCAAGTCCTACGAGCAGTACTTC. It encodes CASSQEVAVKSYEQYF. The chain couples TRBV7-2 to TRBJ2-7; D is unclear. The germline CDR1 and CDR2 sequences are SGHTA and FQGNSA. V was shortened by 5 bases and J by 1 base, with 18 bases between the two germline ends. This CDR3 spans 16 amino acids.

The J gene is TRBJ1-2, the V gene TRBV5-6, with D possibly being TRBD1 (6 bases). Per the germline V gene, CDR1 is SGHDT and CDR2 is YYEEEE. Trimming removed 5 bases at V and 8 bases at J, with 10 bases between. This CDR3 has 11 amino acids. CDR3 bases: TGTGCCAGCAGGGCAGGGGTCGGCTACACCTTC. Translated, it gives CASRAGVGYTF.

V gene TRBV6-1 combines with J gene TRBJ1-1; D not certain. Germline CDR1 MNHNS, CDR2 SASEGT. The CDR3 has 14 residues. The germline V and J ends were trimmed by 2 bases and 6 bases, with 13 bases remaining between them. CDR3 region: CASSEWQEAAEAFF. In DNA form, the CDR3 reads TGTGCCAGCAGTGAATGGCAGGAGGCCGCTGAAGCTTTCTTT.

This clone was observed once. This chain joins TRBV10-3 and TRBJ2-2, with 14 nucleotides matching TRBD2. Germline loops: CDR1 ENHRY, CDR2 SYGVKD. This CDR3 region has 19 residues. With V trimmed by 4 bases and J by 6 bases, 13 bases remained unmatched. The chain's CDR3 is CAISAGQGLAGARAGELFF. The CDR3 DNA reads TGTGCCATCAGTGCAGGACAGGGACTAGCGGGGGCAAGGGCCGGGGAGCTGTTTTTT.

The J gene is TRBJ1-2, the V gene TRBV9; TRBD1 might be the D (6 bases). Germline V gene lookup returns CDR1 SGDLS and CDR2 YYNGEE. CDR3 length: 12 residues. The V end was cut by 1 base, the J end by 8 bases, with 9 bases between. The DNA for the CDR3 is TGTGCCAGCAGCGTAAAGGGGGGGGGCTACACCTTC. Translating gives CASSVKGGGYTF.